This passage covers 13 T cell receptor beta chains from one sample sequenced in a study of tumor-infiltrating lymphocytes in primary liver carcinoma. With roughly 540 ng total RNA as template and a constant-region primer, TCR beta cDNA was made. Slightly modified ARM-PCR served as the procedure for the TCR beta libraries. These libraries came from three rounds of nested multiplex PCR. Researchers ran the first two PCR rounds for approximately 9 cycles each with TRBV1-TRBV30 forward primers and a C-beta reverse primer. MiXCR, applied by TCRdb to the multiplex PCR reads, yields one record per CDR3 protein. The data show 90,000 to 150,000 distinct CDR3 sequences, around 70% seen once. Co-extraction yielded RNA and DNA from 20-30 mg of unsorted bulk tissue. Input material: tumor-adjacent normal liver tissue. The receptors here all came from an older woman with primary liver carcinoma and hepatitis B virus infection.

This clonotype has more than one count but fewer than ten. This may stem from a read error, because a much larger clone lies one nucleotide away. The chain uses TRBV5-4 and TRBJ2-2; D unclear. The CDR3 has 13 residues. Germline lookup yields CDR1 SGHNT and CDR2 YYREEE (reference sequence). This CDR3 reads CASILTSTGELFF. DNA for the CDR3: TGTGCCAGCATCTTGACGAGCACCGGGGAGCTGTTTTTT.

Comments on this clonotype: One end of the junction varies from germline; a read error may be responsible. The rearrangement links TRBV12-3 or TRBV12-4 to TRBJ2-7; 7 bases agree with TRBD1. The CDR3 extends over 15 amino acids. CDR3 nucleotides: TGTGGCAGCAGCTCAAACAGGGGAAGTCCCTATGAGCAGTACTTC. As protein: CGSSSNRGSPYEQYF.

In regard to this clonotype: Because it lacks the conserved phenylalanine or tryptophan at the end, this CDR3 is likely a read error. It is unclear where the CDR3 begins or ends on the DNA, so no DNA is shown, and the CDR3 is as TCRdb lists it. V usage is TRBV29-1 and J usage is TRBJ1-1; TRBD1 is the table's D call and was not checked against the DNA. Germline CDR1 is SQVTM and CDR2 is ANQGSEA. Inclusive of both ends, the CDR3 amounts to 14 amino acids. CDR3 amino acids: CSVERGRRNTEAFL.

This chain links TRBV5-1 with TRBJ2-4, with 10 bases that match TRBD1. The CDR3 loop spans 17 amino acids. Germline loops: CDR1 SGHRS, CDR2 YFSETQ. J gave up 0 bases and V 3 bases, and 6 bases lay outside the gene matches. CDR3 DNA sequence: TGCGCCAGCAGCTCGGGACAGGGGATCCAAGCCAAAAACATTCAGTACTTC. Its translation: CASSSGQGIQAKNIQYF.

This chain connects TRBV6-6 to TRBJ2-7; 8 positions agree with TRBD1. This CDR3 region has 17 residues. Germline CDR1 is MNHNY and CDR2 is SVGAGI (reference sequence). V dropped 6 bases and J dropped 5; count of bases not matched to a gene: 18. Here the CDR3 reads CASSSAPRQGSSNEQYF. The CDR3 bases are TGTGCCAGCAGCTCCGCACCGAGACAGGGGTCTTCCAACGAGCAGTACTTC.

For this clonotype: This may arise from a read error, as a much more abundant clone is one base away. J is TRBJ2-7 and V is TRBV5-1; TRBD1 is a possible D gene (6 bases). From germline, CDR1 is SGHRS and CDR2 YFSETQ. There are 14 residues in the CDR3. The CDR3 coding sequence is TGCGCCAGCAGCTTTGCGACAGGCGTGGGCGAGCGGTACTTC. Protein: CASSFATGVGERYF. The variable domain in full, completed from reference TRBV5-1 and TRBJ2-7, reads KAGVTQTPRYLIKTRGQQVTLSCSPISGHRSVSWYQQTPGQGLQFLFEYFSETQRNKGNFPGRFSGRQFSNSRSEMNVSTLELGDSALYLCASSFATGVGERYFGPGTRLTVT.

The chain employs TRBV12-3 or TRBV12-4 and TRBJ2-4; D not certain. The CDR3 extends over 12 amino acids. CDR3 nucleotide sequence: TGTGTCAACAGTGTCAGTAGGAACATTCAGTACTTC. Amino acids: CVNSVSRNIQYF.

Note on this clonotype: At one end, the junction sequence differs from germline, possibly due to a read error. The chain combines TRBV6-5 with TRBJ2-1, with D possibly being TRBD2 (6 bases). The germline CDR1 and CDR2 sequences are MNHEY and SVGAGI. The length of the CDR3 is 15 residues. CDR3 coding DNA: TGTGCCAGTACAGTCAGCGGAGGGACCTACAGTGATCAGTTATTC. Translated, it gives CASTVSGGTYSDQLF.

The chain carries TRBV29-1 and TRBJ1-2, with D unresolved. V gave up 3 bases and J gave up 4 bases, with 15 bases separating them. CDR3 size: 14 residues. Per the germline V gene, CDR1 is SQVTM and CDR2 is ANQGSEA. CDR3 in DNA: TGCAGCGTTGACGGTAGAAGCAGATCCTATGGCTACACCTTC. Residues: CSVDGRSRSYGYTF.

The chain recombines TRBV11-2 with TRBJ2-3; D is undetermined. Germline CDR1 and CDR2: SGHAT and FQNNGV. The CDR3 is made up of 17 amino acids. The V end was cut by 5 bases, the J end by 3 bases, with 21 bases between. CDR3: CASSTPGRINGTDTQYF. The CDR3 nucleotides are TGTGCCAGCAGCACCCCCGGGCGAATAAACGGGACAGATACGCAGTATTTT.

This clonotype has a handful of counts. The V and J genes are TRBV28 and TRBJ2-1; tentatively, D is TRBD1 or TRBD2 (5 bases each). Germline lookup yields CDR1 MDHEN and CDR2 SYDVKM. The CDR3 sequence is 15 residues long. Between the trimmed V and J ends, which lost 5 bases and 6 bases, there was a span of 17 bases. The CDR3 coding sequence is TGTGCCAGCAGTCCGGAGAGGGGATTAATCAATGAGCAGTTCTTC. Its translation: CASSPERGLINEQFF.

The V and J genes are TRBV2 and TRBJ2-7; D might be TRBD1 (6 bases). Trimming removed 8 bases from V and 2 bases from J, with 13 bases in between. This CDR3 region has 13 residues. CDR1 is SNHLY and CDR2 is FYNNEI in the germline V gene. The CDR3 sequence: CASRSRGTYEQYF. The CDR3, as DNA: TGTGCCAGCCGCAGCAGGGGAACCTACGAGCAGTACTTC.

This clonotype was counted many times. CDR3 in amino acids: CASSQGPGQGVTEAFF. Here the CDR3 DNA reads TGTGCCAGCAGTCAAGGACCGGGACAGGGGGTCACTGAAGCTTTCTTT. This sequence joins TRBV6-1 and TRBJ1-1, with 11 nucleotides matching TRBD1. The CDR3 extends over 16 amino acids. The germline gives CDR1 MNHNS, CDR2 SASEGT. The ends lost 5 bases at V and 4 bases at J; junction bases unmatched: 9.